Sequencing of this TCR beta chain was carried out in a study of T cells in Graves' hyperthyroidism and ophthalmopathy (dated by TCRdb to the late 2010s). Looking at the study overall: Peripheral blood was sampled at the time of initial diagnosis, prior to any treatment. A discovery cohort of around 98 patients, fewer than 50 with Graves' ophthalmopathy and roughly 59 with stable Graves' hyperthyroidism, was used to find distinguishing TCR V-J signatures. Prospective prediction of ophthalmopathy was tested in an independent validation cohort of 18 to 20 hyperthyroidism patients and 17 patients who later progressed to ophthalmopathy. The approximately 98 discovery patients were randomly divided into training and test sets at a 7:3 ratio. In addition, the study compared T-cell repertoires in thyroid tissue and in blood from roughly 6 Graves' hyperthyroidism patients. After blood sampling, hyperthyroidism patients were treated with methimazole at a starting dose of 30 mg daily, and ophthalmopathy patients were treated with high-dose intravenous methylprednisolone. The paper describes TCR Vbeta CDR3 sequencing of 135 peripheral blood samples, made up of about 41 ophthalmopathy patients, more than 70 hyperthyroidism patients and around 17 progressor patients. The research as a whole found: Most expanded thyroid clonotypes (frequency above 0.001) were also detected in blood, suggesting blood repertoires may reflect thyroid immune responses. In validation, the model predicted progression to ophthalmopathy with just under 71% sensitivity and around 72% specificity, a median of approximately 6.7 months before onset. Sample size was not statistically predetermined, and blinding of investigators to group allocation was not performed. In cross-validation, a model built on a 13 V-J signature told ophthalmopathy apart from stable hyperthyroidism with approximately 90% sensitivity and approximately 84% specificity, and in testing the same model reached 80%/75%.

There are a few counts of this clonotype. Its antigen specificity is not known. Base qualities are not provided; no much larger clone lies one nucleotide away. Ophthalmopathy patients had moderately to severely active disease, Clinical Activity Score of at least 3, NOSPECS grade of at least 4, and duration under 3 months. Patients with uncontrolled infections, other autoimmune diseases, pregnancy or lactation were excluded. Clinical symptoms, serum thyroxine and TRAb, thyroid ultrasound, and orbital computed tomography formed the basis for the diagnoses. Ficoll-Paque density gradient centrifugation was used to isolate PBMCs from about 9.4 ml of fresh peripheral blood. Total RNA was extracted using Trizol reagent, and RNA quality was assessed on an Agilent 2100 Bioanalyzer. From its cysteine to its phenylalanine, the CDR3 spans 14 amino acids. Only the CDR3 portion is preserved as DNA: 42 bases, with reading frame beginning at the first base. From a lookup of the germline V gene (reference sequence), CDR1 and CDR2 are LGHDT and YNNKEL. The junction carries 6 bases between V and J, which are trimmed by 1 base and 0 bases respectively.

The TCR beta CDR3 regions were amplified from the RNA transcripts. The first round of RT-PCR for the TCR CDR3 was performed with the HTBI primer set and the Qiagen OneStep RT-PCR kit. The libraries were constructed in a second round of multiplex PCR and then size-selected and purified. The libraries were sequenced on an Illumina HiSeq2000 using paired-end 100 bp reads. In the authors' own workflow: Raw data were processed with SOAPnuke, discarding reads with adapters, uncalled bases, mean Phred below 15, or no exact constant-primer or identifier match. COPE v1.2.5 was used to merge high-quality paired reads, and clonotypes were defined as unique nucleotide sequences. MiTCR v1.1 was used to align the clonotypes against IMGT TRBV, TRBD and TRBJ reference segments. Analysis was restricted to V-J combinations with a frequency above 0.0001, which covered roughly 99% of repertoires. A TCS score was defined as the ratio between F50 (clonal expansion) and ExV (chaos), using BLOSUM62-based TCRdist between CDR3 peptides within each V-J. Welch's t-statistics and random forest reduced around 520 V-J features to 13, which were used in a naive Bayes classifier (R e1071). TCRdb took the public reads, trimmed them with fastp at Q25, ran MiXCR for clone calling and kept in-frame beta chains. When rows share a CDR3 protein, they turn into one entry using the most common DNA and genes. TCRdb's processing, not the authors', yielded these V and J calls. For this sample the table gives hundreds of thousands of distinct CDR3 sequences, of which roughly a quarter were detected only once. Roughly 12% of the sample goes to the ten largest clones.

The sample was blood. The rearranged chain carries TRBV3-1 and TRBJ1-1, with the D gene not clear enough to name. The source of this sequence is a woman in her twenties or thirties with Graves' ophthalmopathy. The CDR3 protein is CASSQAPLNTEAFF. The DNA sequence reads TGTGCCAGCAGCCAAGCACCCTTGAACACTGAAGCTTTCTTT.